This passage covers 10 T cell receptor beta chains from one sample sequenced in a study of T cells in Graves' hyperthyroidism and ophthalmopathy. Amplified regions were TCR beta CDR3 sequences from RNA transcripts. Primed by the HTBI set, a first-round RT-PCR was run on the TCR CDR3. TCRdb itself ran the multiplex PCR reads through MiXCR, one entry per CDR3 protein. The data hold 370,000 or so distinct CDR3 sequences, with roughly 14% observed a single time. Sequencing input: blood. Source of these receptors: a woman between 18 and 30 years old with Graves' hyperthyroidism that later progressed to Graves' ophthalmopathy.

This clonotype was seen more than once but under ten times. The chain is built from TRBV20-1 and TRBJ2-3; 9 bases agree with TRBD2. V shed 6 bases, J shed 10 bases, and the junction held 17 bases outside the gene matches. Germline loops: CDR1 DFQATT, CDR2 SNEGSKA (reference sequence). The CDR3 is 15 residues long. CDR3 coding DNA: TGCAGTGCCCCCCCGAGGGAGCGGGAGGCCGATCCGCAGTATTTT. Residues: CSAPPREREADPQYF.

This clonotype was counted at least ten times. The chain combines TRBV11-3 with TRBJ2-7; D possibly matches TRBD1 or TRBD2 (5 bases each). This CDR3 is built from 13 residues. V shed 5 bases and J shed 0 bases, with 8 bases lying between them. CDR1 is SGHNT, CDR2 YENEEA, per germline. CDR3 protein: CASSRGTSYEQYF. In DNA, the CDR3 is TGTGCCAGCAGCAGAGGGACCTCCTACGAGCAGTACTTC.

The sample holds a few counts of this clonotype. The CDR3 region is CASSLTATGGGLAKNIQYF. DNA for the CDR3: TGTGCCAGCAGCTTAACGGCGACAGGAGGAGGACTAGCCAAAAACATTCAGTACTTC. The chain is built from TRBV7-3 and TRBJ2-4, with D maybe TRBD1 (6 bases). V was cut by 0 bases and J by 0 bases, with 18 bases left in between. There are 19 residues in the CDR3. Per germline, CDR1 SGHTA and CDR2 FQGTGA.

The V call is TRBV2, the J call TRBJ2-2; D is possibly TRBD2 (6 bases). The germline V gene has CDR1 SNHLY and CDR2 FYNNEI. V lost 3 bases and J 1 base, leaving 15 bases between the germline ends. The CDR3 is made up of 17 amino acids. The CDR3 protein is CASSDTGGVGNTGELFF. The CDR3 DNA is TGTGCCAGCAGTGACACCGGAGGGGTTGGGAACACCGGGGAGCTGTTTTTT.

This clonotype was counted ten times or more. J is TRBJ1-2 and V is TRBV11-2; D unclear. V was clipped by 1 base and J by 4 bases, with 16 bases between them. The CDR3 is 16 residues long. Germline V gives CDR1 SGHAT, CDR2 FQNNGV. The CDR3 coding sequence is TGTGCCAGCAGCTTAGTCGCCAGTCCTCACGGCTATGGCTACACCTTC. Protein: CASSLVASPHGYGYTF. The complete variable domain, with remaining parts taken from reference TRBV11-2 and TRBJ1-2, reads EAGVAQSPRYKIIEKRQSVAFWCNPISGHATLYWYQQILGQGPKLLIQFQNNGVVDDSQLPKDRFSAERLKGVDSTLKIQPAKLEDSAVYLCASSLVASPHGYGYTFGSGTRLTVV.

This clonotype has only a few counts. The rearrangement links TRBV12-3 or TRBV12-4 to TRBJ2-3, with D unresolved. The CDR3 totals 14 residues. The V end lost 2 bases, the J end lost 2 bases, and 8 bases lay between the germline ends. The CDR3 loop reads CASSLRGDTDTQYF. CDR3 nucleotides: TGTGCCAGCAGTTTACGAGGAGACACAGATACGCAGTATTTT.

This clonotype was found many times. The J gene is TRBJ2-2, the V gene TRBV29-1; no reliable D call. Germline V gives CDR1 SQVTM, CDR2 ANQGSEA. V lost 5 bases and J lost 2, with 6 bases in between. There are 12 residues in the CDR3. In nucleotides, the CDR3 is TGCAGCGTTCAGGACAACACCGGGGAGCTGTTTTTT. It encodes CSVQDNTGELFF.

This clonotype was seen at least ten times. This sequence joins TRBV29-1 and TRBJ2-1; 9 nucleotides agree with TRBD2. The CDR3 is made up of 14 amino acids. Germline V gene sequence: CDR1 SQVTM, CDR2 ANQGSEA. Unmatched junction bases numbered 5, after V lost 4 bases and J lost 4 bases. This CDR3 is CSVVLAGKYNEQFF. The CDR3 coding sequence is TGCAGCGTTGTACTAGCGGGTAAATACAATGAGCAGTTCTTC.

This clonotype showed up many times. CDR3 DNA sequence: TGTGCCAGCAGTTACTTTGGTAGCCGGGATGAGCAGTTCTTC. Amino acids: CASSYFGSRDEQFF. The chain carries TRBV6-2 or TRBV6-3 and TRBJ2-1; D gene unclear. Germline V gene sequence: CDR1 MNHEY, CDR2 SVGEGT. The CDR3 runs 14 residues. Deletions cut 1 base from V and 8 bases from J, with 12 bases between.

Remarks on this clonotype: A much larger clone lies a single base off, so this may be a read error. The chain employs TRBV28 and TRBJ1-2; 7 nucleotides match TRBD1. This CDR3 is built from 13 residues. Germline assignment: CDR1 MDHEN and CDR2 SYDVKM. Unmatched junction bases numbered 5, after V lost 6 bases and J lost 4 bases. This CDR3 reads CASSERGPYGYTF. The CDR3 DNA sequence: TGTGCCAGCAGCGAAAGGGGGCCCTATGGCTACACCTTC.